One and the same sample provided the 31 T cell receptor beta chains below, sequenced in a study of vaccination and CD4 T cells after COVID-19. Time point of the sample: late sampling 161 to 241 days after vaccination in a few convalescent patients. As to treatment: roughly 10-day PBMC culture with coronavirus spike peptide pools or control peptides (ViraFEST assay). The antigens of these receptors remain unknown. Sequencing of DNA taken from cultured CD4+ T cells relied on the Oncomine TCR Beta short-read assay. In TCRdb, the PCR reads were re-called with MiXCR into one record per CDR3 protein. The sample lists about 16,000 distinct CDR3 sequences, around 50% occurring once. Source: CD4+ T cells from blood, cultured in vitro, taken about 7 months after SARS-CoV-2 vaccination. These receptors came from a human donor who had recovered from COVID-19.

The V call is TRBV6-5, the J call TRBJ2-3; tentative D call: TRBD1 (5 bases). The CDR3 totals 13 residues. CDR1 and CDR2 (germline): MNHEY, SVGAGI. The germline V and J ends were trimmed by 4 bases and 4 bases, with 9 bases remaining between them. CDR3 in DNA: TGTGCCAGCAGTTCCCAGGGTTCAGATACGCAGTATTTT. It encodes CASSSQGSDTQYF.

Judged by abundance, this clonotype is medium-sized. V usage is TRBV18 and J usage is TRBJ1-6; D might be TRBD1 (5 bases). Germline values: CDR1 KGHSH, CDR2 LQKENI. Trimming shortened V by 2 bases and J by 10 bases, and 21 bases separated the two germline ends. The CDR3 has 17 residues. The CDR3 region is CASSPRSLGTSGSPLHF. The DNA for the CDR3 is TGTGCCAGCTCACCAAGGAGTTTGGGGACGTCGGGCTCACCCCTCCACTTT.

This chain uses TRBV27 with TRBJ2-5; 10 bases align to TRBD1. The CDR3 has 15 amino acids. J was trimmed by 1 base and V by 6 bases; bases with no gene match: 5. The germline V gene has CDR1 MNHEY and CDR2 SMNVEV (reference sequence). The CDR3 here is CASRETGGGQETQYF. CDR3 in DNA: TGTGCCAGCAGAGAGACAGGGGGCGGCCAAGAGACCCAGTACTTC.

This clonotype was detected only once. The V gene is TRBV7-2, the J gene TRBJ2-5, with TRBD1 matching 7 bases. The V gene end was trimmed by 6 bases and the J gene end by 5 bases; junction bases not matched to a gene: 6. Germline V gene data show CDR1 as SGHTA and CDR2 as FQGNSA. CDR3 length: 13 amino acids. The CDR3 protein is CASRVTGLETQYF. DNA for the CDR3: TGTGCCAGCAGGGTGACAGGGTTGGAGACCCAGTACTTC.

The genes are TRBV12-3 or TRBV12-4 and TRBJ2-3; 12 nucleotides line up with TRBD2. The CDR3 totals 14 residues. Germline trimming cut 6 bases from V and 6 bases from J; bases unmatched to any gene: 4. The CDR3 is CASSRLAGADTQYF. The CDR3 nucleotides are TGTGCCAGCAGCCGACTAGCGGGAGCCGATACGCAGTATTTT.

This chain uses TRBV7-2 with TRBJ2-1, with D possibly being TRBD2 (6 bases). There are 13 residues in the CDR3. Per the germline V gene, CDR1 is SGHTA and CDR2 is FQGNSA. The germline V and J ends were trimmed by 2 bases and 10 bases, with 12 bases remaining between them. The DNA of the CDR3 is TGTGCCAGCAGCTTAAATCGGGAGCGGGAGCAGTTCTTC. Protein sequence: CASSLNREREQFF.

The V and J genes are TRBV28 and TRBJ1-2; D uncertain. CDR1 is MDHEN and CDR2 is SYDVKM in the germline V gene. V dropped 3 bases and J dropped 2 bases, with 16 bases sitting between them. This CDR3 is built from 16 residues. The CDR3: CASSFGRGGENYGYTF. CDR3 sequence (DNA): TGTGCCAGCAGTTTCGGCCGGGGTGGAGAGAACTATGGCTACACCTTC.

This chain joins TRBV6-1 and TRBJ2-7; 7 positions agree with TRBD1. CDR1 MNHNS and CDR2 SASEGT come from the germline V gene. V shed 6 bases and J 0 bases; nucleotides not matched to a gene: 8. This CDR3 has 15 amino acids. The CDR3 sequence: CASRRTRDSSYEQYF. For the CDR3, the DNA is TGTGCCAGCAGGAGGACCCGGGACAGCTCCTACGAGCAGTACTTC.

The rearrangement links TRBV7-8 to TRBJ2-1, with 7 bases fitting TRBD1. Germline V gene sequence: CDR1 SGHVS, CDR2 FQNEAQ. The J segment lost 3 bases and the V segment lost 5 bases, leaving 4 bases of the junction unmatched. CDR3 length: 14 residues. The CDR3 loop reads CASSRDRVYNEQFF. The CDR3 DNA follows: TGTGCCAGCAGCCGAGACAGGGTCTACAATGAGCAGTTCTTC.

This rearrangement joins TRBV7-9 to TRBJ1-1, with a possible D match to TRBD1 (5 bases). Per germline, CDR1 SEHNR and CDR2 FQNEAQ (reference sequence). V was cut by 6 bases and J by 1 base, with 12 bases left in between. The CDR3 is made up of 14 amino acids. Here the CDR3 reads CASSLTQGNTEAFF. CDR3 in DNA: TGTGCCAGCAGTTTGACCCAGGGGAACACTGAAGCTTTCTTT.

CDR3 DNA sequence: TGTGCCAGCAGCTTGCTAGTGGGGGCCGGGGAGCTGTTTTTT. It is translated as CASSLLVGAGELFF. The rearrangement uses TRBV7-8 and TRBJ2-2; the D call may be TRBD1 or TRBD2 (5 bases each). CDR3 length equals 14 residues. Deletions cut 3 bases from V and 6 bases from J, with 11 bases between. Germline assignment: CDR1 SGHVS and CDR2 FQNEAQ. Drawing the rest from reference TRBV7-8 and TRBJ2-2, the complete variable domain is GAGVSQSPRYKVAKRGQDVALRCDPISGHVSLFWYQQALGQGPEFLTYFQNEAQLDKSGLPSDRFFAERPEGSVSTLKIQRTQQEDSAVYLCASSLLVGAGELFFGEGSRLTVL.

The genes are TRBV6-1 and TRBJ1-6; 8 bases are a match to TRBD1. The CDR3 runs 16 residues. Germline V gives CDR1 MNHNS, CDR2 SASEGT. V shed 6 bases and J 1 base; nucleotides not matched to a gene: 5. CDR3 DNA: TGTGCCAGCAGGAGGACAGGGACGTCCTATAATTCACCCCTCCACTTT. This gives the protein CASRRTGTSYNSPLHF.

V and J are TRBV7-6 and TRBJ2-2, with D possibly being TRBD2 (7 bases). The CDR3 covers 18 residues. CDR1 and CDR2 from the germline V gene are SGHVS and FNYEAQ. Trimming left V 1 base short and J 3 bases short, with 18 bases between. The CDR3 sequence is CASSLGTWGGRDTGELFF. The CDR3 nucleotides are TGTGCCAGCAGCTTAGGCACGTGGGGGGGCAGGGACACCGGGGAGCTGTTTTTT.

The DNA of the CDR3 is TGTGCCAGCAGTTCCAGGGGAGGCTCCGTTACTAACTATGGCTACACCTTC. Protein: CASSSRGGSVTNYGYTF. This chain joins TRBV6-5 and TRBJ1-2; D might be TRBD1 (6 bases). Germline CDR1 MNHEY, CDR2 SVGAGI. Trimming pared 4 bases from V and 0 bases from J, leaving 18 bases between. The CDR3 loop spans 17 amino acids.

The chain recombines TRBV20-1 with TRBJ1-2; 8 bases map to TRBD1. The CDR3 covers 13 residues. The V gene end was trimmed by 5 bases and the J gene end by 3 bases; junction bases not matched to a gene: 5. Germline V gene sequence: CDR1 DFQATT, CDR2 SNEGSKA (reference sequence). The CDR3 DNA is TGCAGTGCTGCGGACAGGGCAGACTATGGCTACACCTTC. It codes for CSAADRADYGYTF.

In this sample, this clonotype turned up a few times. The chain couples TRBV24-1 to TRBJ2-2, with 12 bases fitting TRBD2. Unmatched junction bases numbered 7, after V lost 5 bases and J lost 4 bases. This CDR3 is built from 17 residues. Germline lookup yields CDR1 KGHDR and CDR2 SFDVKD. The CDR3 sequence is CATSVASGRAGTGELFF. As DNA, the CDR3 is TGTGCCACCAGTGTTGCTAGCGGGAGGGCCGGCACCGGGGAGCTGTTTTTT.

This clonotype was seen a single time. The V call is TRBV7-2, the J call TRBJ2-7, with a possible D match to TRBD2 (5 bases). The V gene lost 5 bases and the J gene lost 4 bases, with 12 bases spanning the gap. The germline CDR1 and CDR2 sequences are SGHTA and FQGNSA. This CDR3 contains 13 residues. The CDR3 DNA is TGTGCCAGCAGCACGGGGAACACTTACGAGCAGTACTTC. It translates to CASSTGNTYEQYF.

The chain combines TRBV20-1 with TRBJ2-5, with no clear D. CDR1 is DFQATT, CDR2 SNEGSKA, per germline (reference sequence). The CDR3 has 15 amino acids. V was cut by 0 bases and J by 4 bases, with 15 bases left in between. The CDR3 DNA sequence: TGCAGTGCTAGAGATATCCGCCGTACACTAGAGACCCAGTACTTC. Protein product: CSARDIRRTLETQYF.

This clonotype was detected only a few times. The rearrangement links TRBV6-5 to TRBJ1-5; D uncertain. This CDR3 has 12 amino acids. V gave up 2 bases and J gave up 6 bases, with 5 bases separating them. The V gene's germline CDR1 is MNHEY and CDR2 SVGAGI. The CDR3 loop reads CASSYPGQPQHF. The CDR3 DNA sequence: TGTGCCAGCAGTTACCCTGGTCAGCCCCAGCATTTT.

This clonotype has a single count. The chain joins TRBV20-1 to TRBJ2-5; 12 positions match TRBD2. CDR3 length equals 15 residues. Germline assignment: CDR1 DFQATT and CDR2 SNEGSKA (reference sequence). After removal of 5 bases from V and 5 bases from J, the junction contained 9 bases not matched to a gene. The CDR3 bases are TGCAGTGCTCTTAAACTAGCGGGAGGTCGTGAGACCCAGTACTTC. This gives the protein CSALKLAGGRETQYF.

This clonotype was seen more than once but under ten times. The gene calls are TRBV7-2 and TRBJ2-1; possibly TRBD2 for D (5 bases). The germline gives CDR1 SGHTA, CDR2 FQGNSA. Trimming pared 0 bases from V and 1 base from J, leaving 7 bases between. The CDR3 is 15 residues long. The CDR3, as DNA: TGTGCCAGCAGCTTAGCGGGAGTATCCTACAATGAGCAGTTCTTC. Protein product: CASSLAGVSYNEQFF.

The chain couples TRBV20-1 to TRBJ2-5, with D unclear. Germline V gene data show CDR1 as DFQATT and CDR2 as SNEGSKA (reference sequence). Trimming left V 3 bases short and J 5 bases short, with 13 bases between. The CDR3 runs 13 residues. The CDR3 region has the DNA TGCAGTGCTAGTCGCAGTCCTGGGGAGACCCAGTACTTC. As protein: CSASRSPGETQYF.

V is TRBV27 and J is TRBJ1-6; possible D gene TRBD1, 5 bases. The CDR3 consists of 17 residues. V was shortened by 5 bases and J by 9 bases, with 23 bases between the two germline ends. CDR1 is MNHEY and CDR2 is SMNVEV in the germline V gene (reference sequence). The CDR3 nucleotides read TGTGCCAGCAGTCCCAAACGGGCGACAGACGTACCTTCACCCCTCCACTTT. Protein product: CASSPKRATDVPSPLHF.

The V and J genes are TRBV2 and TRBJ1-1; 7 nucleotides match TRBD1. V shed 2 bases and J 4 bases; nucleotides not matched to a gene: 7. Per germline, CDR1 SNHLY and CDR2 FYNNEI. This CDR3 contains 15 residues. The CDR3 reads CASSELPGGSTEAFF. As DNA, the CDR3 is TGTGCCAGCAGTGAATTGCCAGGGGGGAGCACTGAAGCTTTCTTT.

This clonotype was observed a few times. The gene calls are TRBV6-1 and TRBJ2-5; 9 bases map to TRBD2. J lost 4 bases, V lost 8 bases, and 8 bases had no gene match. Germline lookup yields CDR1 MNHNS and CDR2 SASEGT. This CDR3 comprises 14 residues. CDR3 region: CASGGLAIGETQYF. In nucleotides, the CDR3 is TGTGCCAGCGGGGGACTAGCTATTGGAGAGACCCAGTACTTC.

A few counts support this clonotype. This rearrangement joins TRBV15 to TRBJ1-5; the match to TRBD1 covers 7 bases. Germline CDR1 reads LNHNV; CDR2 reads YYDKDF (reference sequence). The CDR3 totals 18 residues. Losses at the gene ends were 0 bases for V and 1 base for J; bases not matched to a gene: 9. CDR3: CATSRDPRQQGSNQPQHF. CDR3 sequence (DNA): TGTGCCACCAGCAGAGATCCTAGACAACAGGGGAGCAATCAGCCCCAGCATTTT.

The genes are TRBV6-5 and TRBJ1-2; D is ambiguous. The length of the CDR3 is 13 residues. Per germline, CDR1 MNHEY and CDR2 SVGAGI. The V gene lost 2 bases and the J gene lost 6 bases, with 10 bases spanning the gap. The CDR3 DNA follows: TGTGCCAGCAGTTACACCGGACTAAATGGCTACACCTTC. As protein: CASSYTGLNGYTF.

A word on this clonotype: The junction differs from germline at one of its ends, possibly a read error. The chain uses TRBV6-5 and TRBJ1-1; possible D gene TRBD1, 6 bases. The CDR3 sequence is 12 residues long. Looked up from germline, CDR1 is MNHEY and CDR2 is SVGAGI. Here the CDR3 reads CASSSIGGLWLF. Written as DNA, the CDR3 is TGTGCCAGCAGTTCCATAGGGGGTCTGTGGCTTTTT.

This chain connects TRBV19 to TRBJ2-7; unclear D gene. This CDR3 has 13 residues. Between the trimmed V and J ends, which lost 3 bases and 2 bases, there was a span of 8 bases. Germline loops: CDR1 LNHDA, CDR2 SQIVND (reference sequence). In DNA form, the CDR3 reads TGTGCCAGTAGTATGGGTCAGCCCTACGAGCAGTACTTC. Its protein is CASSMGQPYEQYF.

J is TRBJ2-1 and V is TRBV6-1; 8 bases are shared with TRBD2. Germline assignment: CDR1 MNHNS and CDR2 SASEGT. The CDR3 is 17 amino acids. V shed 7 bases, J shed 5 bases, and the junction held 16 bases outside the gene matches. The DNA of the CDR3 is TGTGCCAGCACCCCGAGGGGCGGGGGGCTACTTAACAATGAGCAGTTCTTC. It is translated as CASTPRGGGLLNNEQFF.

The table lists this clonotype with a count of one. This rearrangement joins TRBV10-3 to TRBJ2-5; possible D gene TRBD2, 6 bases. The V and J ends lost 6 bases and 5 bases respectively, with 13 bases between them. Germline CDR1 is ENHRY and CDR2 is SYGVKD. The CDR3 length is 13 residues. The CDR3 coding sequence is TGTGCCATCAGGCCAGGGACTGAGGAGACCCAGTACTTC. Translating gives CAIRPGTEETQYF.